Described below is a single T cell receptor beta chain sequence and its context. Its specific antigen is unknown. No per-base quality is available; no much larger clone lies one base away. TCRbeta CDR3 regions were amplified from genomic DNA using the immunoSEQ Assay, a bias-controlled multiplex PCR. In the authors' own workflow: The number of nucleated cells in each sample was estimated from the amplification of reference gene primers within the assay. To quantify the absolute abundance of each unique TCRbeta CDR3 rearrangement, sequence reads were collapsed and filtered. For each sample, productive Simpson clonality was calculated as the square root of Simpson's diversity index across productive rearrangements. The immuneACCESS repertoire file appears here via TCRdb, limited to in-frame rearrangements. These files lack a portion of the clones; in checked studies, under half of the deficit traces to unresolved V genes, and the cause of the others is not known. For V, J and clone size, that table is used; D and trimming come from the DNA. The sample table contains roughly 170,000 clones; only one count was recorded for around four fifths of them. The top ten constitute 3.5% to 5% of the sample.

The data originate from a study of blood T cell repertoires in COVID-19 (TCRdb year 2020). Study-level background: The collaborator samples originated in the United States, Italy and Spain and spanned the acute and convalescent phases of COVID-19. The material from the prospective study consisted of cDNA or gDNA derived from T cells, B-cell-depleted T cells, or PBMCs. The dataset comprised deeply sampled blood TCRbeta repertoires from subjects exposed to, actively infected with, or recovered from COVID-19. The repertoires were released in a freely available public database intended as a resource for research on the immune response to SARS-CoV-2. Samples were obtained from the ongoing ImmuneRACE study (first 160 participants) and from over a thousand subjects provided by 6 global collaborators. A de-identified subject ID, COVID-19 status, age in years and sex were almost always included in the sample metadata. Where HLA class I and class II types were available, the types were taken from metadata supplied by the sample provider, not from assay-based typing. The research as a whole found: The quantity of clinical and demographic metadata differed by source and by participant and was supplied without curation.

At the junction V is shortened by 0 bases and J by 8 bases, with 13 bases in between. The CDR3 runs 14 residues from the cysteine to the phenylalanine. Just the 42-base CDR3 DNA is kept, in frame starting at base 1. CDR1 and CDR2 (ENHRY, SYGVKD) derive from the germline V gene. Participants in the prospective study were enrolled through a virtual design, were aged 18 to 89 years, and lived in 24 United States geographic areas. In the prospective study, cohorts were assigned on the basis of participant-reported clinical history obtained from a screening survey and a study questionnaire. ImmuneRACE Cohort 3 recovered participants were defined by two consecutive negative NP/OP PCR tests, healthcare professional clearance, or symptom resolution. Each participant in the prospective study had whole blood, serum and a nasopharyngeal or oropharyngeal swab collected by mobile phlebotomists. Participants in the prospective study had the option to provide additional blood draws and questionnaires over an approximately 2-month period. Before DNA extraction, blood samples from the prospective study were shipped at room temperature or frozen.

The sequencing input was PBMCs or T cells enriched from blood (not recorded which). Here the chain combines TRBV10-3 and TRBJ1-2; the D gene cannot be resolved reliably. The receptor comes from a woman aged 45-65 years who had recovered from COVID-19. The nucleotide sequence reads as follows: TGTGCCATCAGTGAGTCCCCGGCAGCAGGAGGCTACACCTTC. Its translation reads: CAISESPAAGGYTF.